These T cell receptor beta chains were read from a single sample in a study of cytomegalovirus exposure and HLA in healthy donors. Here immunoSEQ multiplex PCR was the method, and the copy in TCRdb shows in-frame clones only, minus some. The sample holds about 160,000 clones, 75% to 85% seen once. Sequencing was done on a sample of PBMCs. These receptors originate from a man aged 50 to 60 in good health and CMV-seropositive. Both conserved end residues are part of each CDR3. Each record gives: CDR3 DNA, CDR3 protein, CDR3 length, V gene, J gene, clone size, D gene. A D gene is named only where the DNA matches it firmly. Rows may omit the clone size; those that give it use once, few, many or a size class.

TGTGCCAGTAGTACGACTAGCGGATACAATGAGCAGTTCTTC	CASSTTSGYNEQFF	14	TRBV19	TRBJ2-1	NA	TRBD2
TGTGCCAGCAGTTATGACAGGCTGAGCTACACCTTC	CASSYDRLSYTF	12	TRBV5-6	TRBJ1-2	NA	NA
TGTGCCAGCAGCCAAGCGAAATTCTGGCAGGTTGAAGCTTTCTTT	CASSQAKFWQVEAFF	15	TRBV14	TRBJ1-1	few	NA
TGTGCCAGCAGCCTTAAACGGCTAGAGTTCGGGGAGCAGTTCTTC	CASSLKRLEFGEQFF	15	TRBV6-1	TRBJ2-1	NA	NA
TGCGCCAGCAGCTTGGTGGGGACAGGTGAAGCTTTCTTT	CASSLVGTGEAFF	13	TRBV5-1	TRBJ1-1	few	TRBD1
TGTGCCAGCAGCTTTGGGGGCCCAGCAGATACGCAGTATTTT	CASSFGGPADTQYF	14	TRBV11-2	TRBJ2-3	NA	NA
TGTGCCAGCAGCTTTTTGGCCCAAGAGACCCAGTACTTC	CASSFLAQETQYF	13	TRBV7-9	TRBJ2-5	few	NA
TGTGCCAGCAGCCAAGGGGGCGGGGGCTACAATGAGCAGTTCTTC	CASSQGGGGYNEQFF	15	TRBV4-2	TRBJ2-1	NA	TRBD2
TGTGCTAGTGTCTACGGTGCGACAGTTGAAGCTTTCTTT	CASVYGATVEAFF	13	TRBV12-5	TRBJ1-1	NA	NA
TGTGCCAGCAGGAGACAGGGGGAGAACACTGAAGCTTTCTTT	CASRRQGENTEAFF	14	TRBV6-1	TRBJ1-1	NA	TRBD1
TGTGCCAGCAGCGAAAGTACAGGGGTCGTTCTTTCGGGCACCGGGGAGCTGTTTTTT	CASSESTGVVLSGTGELFF	19	TRBV7-2	TRBJ2-2	NA	TRBD1
TGCGCCAGCAGCTTGGGACTAGTTGGCACCGGGGAGCTGTTTTTT	CASSLGLVGTGELFF	15	TRBV5-1	TRBJ2-2	NA	NA
TGCGCCAGCAGCTTGGGACAGGGTGGCACCGGGGAGCTGTTTTTT	CASSLGQGGTGELFF	15	TRBV5-1	TRBJ2-2	NA	TRBD1
TGTGCCAGCAACGTTTACAGGGAAGAGACCCAGTACTTC	CASNVYREETQYF	13	TRBV7-2	TRBJ2-5	NA	NA
TGTGCCAGCAGTTCCCGGGACAATTATGAAGCTTTCTTT	CASSSRDNYEAFF	13	TRBV6-6	TRBJ1-1	NA	NA
TGTGCCAGCAGCTTAGAAGGGGGCAGGGGAACAGATACGCAGTATTTT	CASSLEGGRGTDTQYF	16	TRBV11-3	TRBJ2-3	NA	TRBD1
TGTGCCAGTAGTATGGTGAGCTCCTACAATGAGCAGTTCTTC	CASSMVSSYNEQFF	14	TRBV19	TRBJ2-1	NA	NA
TGTGCCAGCAGCCCCGGGACTAGCGGGGCCAGCTCCTACAATGAGCAGTTCTTC	CASSPGTSGASSYNEQFF	18	TRBV6-7	TRBJ2-1	NA	TRBD2
TGTGCCACCAGCAGAGGAGGCAGGGGCTATGGCTACACCTTC	CATSRGGRGYGYTF	14	TRBV15	TRBJ1-2	NA	NA
TGCGCCAGCAGCCCTGGCGGGTTAACTAATGAAAAACTGTTTTTT	CASSPGGLTNEKLFF	15	TRBV4-1	TRBJ1-4	NA	NA
TGTGCCAGCAGCCTCCTAGGGGCTCCCAAAGGGGAGACCCAGTACTTC	CASSLLGAPKGETQYF	16	TRBV7-4	TRBJ2-5	NA	NA
TGCGCCAGCAGCTTGGGACTAGCGGGAGGGGACATTCAGTACTTC	CASSLGLAGGDIQYF	15	TRBV5-1	TRBJ2-4	NA	TRBD2
TGTGCCAGCAGTGAATCCGGCGGGGGCGCCTACGAGCAGTACTTC	CASSESGGGAYEQYF	15	TRBV6-1	TRBJ2-7	NA	NA